In its sample, the clone carrying this TCR beta chain was seen a few times. Trimming left V 2 bases short and J 9 bases short, with 8 bases between. Per the germline V gene, CDR1 is SQVTM and CDR2 is ANQGSEA. The CDR3 runs 11 residues. This sample is part of a study of CD8 T cells in ankylosing spondylitis. One entry per CDR3 protein, called by TCRdb with MiXCR from the 5' RACE reads. Of about 240,000 distinct CDR3 sequences in the sample, about 9.1% were seen once. This chain connects TRBV29-1 to TRBJ2-1; D is ambiguous. The clonotype comes from a male donor with ankylosing spondylitis or in good health (not recorded which). The sequenced sample was blood, either unsorted or a sorted T cell fraction (not recorded which). CDR3 DNA sequence: TGCAGCGTTGAACCGCATTCTGAGCAGTTCTTC. Translated: CSVEPHSEQFF.